This T cell receptor beta chain stems from a study of blood T cell repertoires in COVID-19. Per the authors' pipeline: Using reference gene primer amplification, nucleated cell counts were estimated. The method was immunoSEQ multiplex PCR; TCRdb's version includes in-frame clones alone and lacks a portion of them. The V and J calls and clone size are taken from that table; D and trimming were inferred from the DNA. The table has about 250,000 clones, approximately 85% seen once. The V end lost 3 bases, the J end lost 0 bases, and 10 bases lay between the germline ends. The CDR3 length is 14 residues. Germline CDR1 is SGHTS and CDR2 is YDEGEE.

The sequencing input was peripheral blood. This rearrangement joins TRBV5-8 to TRBJ2-7; D remains unclear. The receptor was isolated from a man over 45 with acute or convalescent COVID-19. The CDR3 is CASSSATVSYEQYF. The CDR3 DNA reads TGTGCCAGCAGCTCGGCGACTGTCTCCTACGAGCAGTACTTC.